These 18 T cell receptor beta chains came from one sample sequenced in a study of blood T cells in healthy people across ages. Together with a sample-barcoded 5' primer, a J-beta primer mix was included in a second PCR lasting roughly 6 to 12 cycles. TCRdb processed the 5' RACE reads anew with MiXCR; each CDR3 protein has one entry. The table includes 1.8 million or so distinct CDR3 sequences, approximately 40% detected once. The sample comprised blood. Every receptor here comes from a human donor in good health.

This clonotype was seen a handful of times. The chain carries TRBV29-1 and TRBJ2-3; D is unclear. Deletions cut 7 bases from V and 3 bases from J, with 8 bases between. This CDR3 spans 11 amino acids. The germline V gene encodes CDR1 SQVTM and CDR2 ANQGSEA. CDR3 nucleotides: TGCAGCGGGGCGGTAACAGATACGCAGTATTTT. Translation gives CSGAVTDTQYF.

This clonotype has more than one count but fewer than ten. The rearrangement joins TRBV6-2 or TRBV6-3 to TRBJ2-5; unclear D gene. Germline CDR1 reads MNHEY; CDR2 reads SVGEGT. This CDR3 contains 15 residues. V gave up 8 bases and J gave up 2 bases, with 18 bases separating them. CDR3 nucleotide sequence: TGTGCCAGCCGACTCTTAAACTTAGGACAAGAGACCCAGTACTTC. Amino acid sequence: CASRLLNLGQETQYF.

The V gene is TRBV2, the J gene TRBJ1-2; D might be TRBD1 (6 bases). The CDR3 runs to 19 residues. Trimming pared 6 bases from V and 8 bases from J, leaving 34 bases between. CDR1 is SNHLY, CDR2 FYNNEI, per germline. The CDR3 is CASSEPNTRSGGGSEGYTF. Here the CDR3 DNA reads TGTGCCAGCAGCGAACCAAATACCAGATCCGGGGGCGGAAGCGAAGGCTACACCTTC.

In this sample, this clonotype turned up a few times. The chain is built from TRBV20-1 and TRBJ1-2; TRBD1 agrees at 7 bases. CDR1 is DFQATT, CDR2 SNEGSKA, per germline (reference sequence). J was trimmed by 5 bases and V by 4 bases; bases with no gene match: 7. CDR3 size: 13 residues. The CDR3 DNA reads TGCAGTGCTATGGGACAGCGAGCATATGGCTACACCTTC. Translating gives CSAMGQRAYGYTF.

This clonotype has just a few counts. The chain has TRBV6-6 and TRBJ1-5; D uncertain. Germline CDR1 is MNHNY and CDR2 is SVGAGI (reference sequence). The CDR3 covers 14 residues. V was pared by 7 bases and J by 4 bases, with 14 bases between. The DNA of the CDR3 is TGTGCCAGCACCCAGGCAAGACGTAATCAGCCCCAGCATTTT. Translation: CASTQARRNQPQHF.

This chain joins TRBV6-6 and TRBJ2-3; tentatively, D is TRBD1 (5 bases). Per germline, CDR1 MNHNY and CDR2 SVGAGI (reference sequence). Trimming took off 0 bases at V and 5 bases at J, with 12 bases between the two ends. The CDR3 contains 15 residues. CDR3 protein: CASSYSQGRLDTQYF. The CDR3 nucleotides are TGTGCCAGCAGTTACTCGCAGGGTCGCTTAGATACGCAGTATTTT.

This clonotype was counted between two and nine times. The V gene is TRBV29-1, the J gene TRBJ2-3; TRBD1 might be the D (5 bases). Germline loops: CDR1 SQVTM, CDR2 ANQGSEA. Trimming removed 0 bases from V and 4 bases from J, with 14 bases in between. The CDR3 covers 15 residues. The CDR3 region has the DNA TGCAGCGTTGAAGATTCTCCACCGACAGCAGATACGCAGTATTTT. Amino acids: CSVEDSPPTADTQYF.

This clonotype was detected many times. The chain combines TRBV20-1 with TRBJ1-2, with 7 bases that match TRBD1. Losses at the gene ends were 6 bases for V and 6 bases for J; bases not matched to a gene: 7. The CDR3 length is 12 residues. CDR1 and CDR2 from the germline V gene are DFQATT and SNEGSKA (reference sequence). The CDR3 here is CSARGQNDGYTF. DNA of the CDR3: TGCAGTGCAAGGGGGCAGAACGATGGCTACACCTTC.

This sequence joins TRBV5-1 and TRBJ1-2; possibly TRBD1 for D (5 bases). The ends were cut back, 3 bases at V and 4 bases at J, with 10 bases in the middle. The CDR3 spans 13 residues. Germline V CDR1 and CDR2: SGHRS, YFSETQ. The CDR3 loop is CASSSSDSYGYTF. The CDR3 nucleotides read TGCGCCAGCAGCTCCTCAGACAGCTATGGCTACACCTTC. Drawing the rest from reference TRBV5-1 and TRBJ1-2, the complete variable domain is KAGVTQTPRYLIKTRGQQVTLSCSPISGHRSVSWYQQTPGQGLQFLFEYFSETQRNKGNFPGRFSGRQFSNSRSEMNVSTLELGDSALYLCASSSSDSYGYTFGSGTRLTVV.

This clonotype appeared many times. The chain employs TRBV6-5 and TRBJ1-2, with no clear D. The V gene lost 6 bases and the J gene lost 0 bases, with 14 bases spanning the gap. This CDR3 has 15 residues. Germline loops: CDR1 MNHEY, CDR2 SVGAGI. Written as DNA, the CDR3 is TGTGCCAGCAGCATGACCGAAAGTCCTAACTATGGCTACACCTTC. Encoded protein: CASSMTESPNYGYTF.

This sequence joins TRBV7-9 and TRBJ2-1, with 9 positions matching TRBD2. The CDR3 length is 18 residues. The germline gives CDR1 SEHNR, CDR2 FQNEAQ (reference sequence). V shed 0 bases and J 10 bases; nucleotides not matched to a gene: 16. Written as DNA, the CDR3 is TGTGCCAGCAGCTTAGCGTACCTAGGCGGGGGGGCAGACGGGGAGCAGTTCTTC. Its translation: CASSLAYLGGGADGEQFF.

A word on this clonotype: Just one base apart from a much larger clone, this may be a read error. The chain recombines TRBV7-2 with TRBJ2-4; D possibly uses TRBD1 or TRBD2 (5 bases each). Judging by the DNA end, TRBJ2-7 fits better; the J call may be wrong. CDR3 size: 15 residues. CDR1 and CDR2 (germline): SGHTA, FQGNSA. This chain's CDR3 is CASSRVGDPLYEQYF. As DNA, the CDR3 is TGTGCCAGCAGCAGAGTGGGGGATCCTCTCTACGAGCAGTACTTC.

Comments on this clonotype: A single base separates this from a much larger clone, so it may be a read error. This rearrangement joins TRBV7-3 to TRBJ2-6, with 12 bases that match TRBD1. CDR1 is SGHTA and CDR2 is FQGTGA in the germline V gene. The CDR3 is 17 amino acids. The CDR3 region has the DNA TGTGCCAGCAGCTTAGGGACAGGGGGCGCTGGGGCCGACGTCCTGACTTTC. Translation: CASSLGTGGAGADVLTF.

The chain combines TRBV6-4 with TRBJ2-2; no clear D gene. Germline CDR1 and CDR2: MRHNA and SNTAGT. V lost 3 bases to trimming and J lost 0 bases, with 5 bases between them. The CDR3 sequence is 14 residues long. CDR3 sequence reads: CASSEVPNTGELFF. The CDR3 coding sequence is TGTGCCAGCAGTGAGGTACCGAACACCGGGGAGCTGTTTTTT.

A note on this clonotype: The junction differs from germline at one of its ends, possibly a read error. The V call is TRBV20-1, the J call TRBJ2-5, with D possibly being TRBD2 (5 bases). There are 12 residues in the CDR3. The germline gives CDR1 DFQATT, CDR2 SNEGSKA (reference sequence). This chain's CDR3 is CGARAVQETQYF. The DNA of the CDR3 is TGCGGTGCTAGAGCGGTTCAAGAGACCCAGTACTTC.

This clonotype has more than one count but fewer than ten. This sequence joins TRBV19 and TRBJ2-5; either TRBD1 or TRBD2 may supply D (7 bases each). The V gene lost 1 base and the J gene lost 2 bases, with 14 bases spanning the gap. The CDR3 is made up of 16 amino acids. Germline V lookup: CDR1 LNHDA, CDR2 SQIVND (reference sequence). This CDR3 reads CASSIARQGGQETQYF. In DNA form, the CDR3 reads TGTGCCAGTAGTATAGCGCGACAGGGAGGGCAAGAGACCCAGTACTTC.

This chain uses TRBV20-1 with TRBJ2-3; D is ambiguous. Germline CDR1 DFQATT, CDR2 SNEGSKA (reference sequence). This CDR3 is built from 14 residues. V was shortened by 4 bases and J by 2 bases, with 13 bases between the two germline ends. This CDR3 reads CSAKIALPTDTQYF. The DNA for the CDR3 is TGCAGTGCTAAAATCGCCCTACCCACAGATACGCAGTATTTT.

CDR3 in DNA: TGTGCCACACAGGTCGGGGACAGTGACTACAATGAGCAGTTCTTC. This sequence encodes CATQVGDSDYNEQFF. V is TRBV19 and J is TRBJ2-1, with 7 bases aligning to TRBD1. The germline gives CDR1 LNHDA, CDR2 SQIVND (reference sequence). This CDR3 is 15 amino acids long. The V segment lost 10 bases and the J segment 3 bases; nucleotides outside the gene matches: 12.